These 12 T cell receptor beta chains were sequenced from one sample in a study of OX40 agonist ivuxolimab in advanced cancers. Profiled with immunoSEQ multiplex PCR; TCRdb holds only in-frame clones, not every one. Seen here are 55,000 to 60,000 clones, 80% to 90% observed once, and the top ten hold around 3.2%. Sample: CD4+ or CD8+ T cells sorted from blood, taken in a trial of the OX40 agonist ivuxolimab. The receptors originated from an adult with an advanced solid tumor such as melanoma, head and neck, liver or kidney cancer.

This chain uses TRBV7-8 with TRBJ1-1; D possibly corresponds to TRBD1 (5 bases). The germline V gene has CDR1 SGHVS and CDR2 FQNEAQ. With 5 bases removed from V and 0 bases from J, the gap between germline ends came to 22 bases. The CDR3 contains 18 residues. Here the CDR3 DNA reads TGTGCCAGCAGCCACAAGGGGCGGGTGCCCCGAATGAACACTGAAGCTTTCTTT. Translated, it gives CASSHKGRVPRMNTEAFF.

The chain recombines TRBV6-6 with TRBJ2-1; 7 nucleotides agree with TRBD2. This CDR3 contains 15 residues. Trimming took 3 bases from V and 7 from J; bases not matched to a gene: 9. Germline V gene sequence: CDR1 MNHNY, CDR2 SVGAGI (reference sequence). The chain's CDR3 is CASSYVSGTRNEQFF. The DNA for the CDR3 is TGTGCCAGCAGTTATGTCAGCGGGACGAGGAATGAGCAGTTCTTC.

The chain recombines TRBV7-6 with TRBJ2-3; the match to TRBD2 covers 10 bases. The length of the CDR3 is 16 residues. In germline, CDR1 is SGHVS, CDR2 FNYEAQ. V trimming: 0 bases; J trimming: 5 bases; junction bases outside the gene matches: 5. The CDR3 spells CASSLASGRLGDTQYF. The CDR3 bases are TGTGCCAGCAGCTTAGCTAGCGGGAGGTTGGGAGATACGCAGTATTTT.

V usage is TRBV30 and J usage is TRBJ1-5; no firm D call. Germline CDR1 GTSNPN, CDR2 SVGIG (reference sequence). CDR3 length: 13 amino acids. V was trimmed by 0 bases and J by 2 bases, leaving 5 bases between them. The CDR3 DNA reads TGTGCCTGGAGTGTACGGGGCAATCAGCCCCAGCATTTT. Encoded protein: CAWSVRGNQPQHF.

The CDR3 region is CASSTGLAAPNEQFF. DNA for the CDR3: TGTGCCAGCAGCACGGGACTAGCGGCACCCAATGAGCAGTTCTTC. This chain uses TRBV9 with TRBJ2-1; 11 nucleotides match TRBD2. Germline V lookup: CDR1 SGDLS, CDR2 YYNGEE. The length of the CDR3 is 15 residues. V lost 4 bases and J lost 6; bases outside the gene matches: 6.

V usage is TRBV7-3 and J usage is TRBJ2-3; D not certain. With 2 bases removed from V and 7 bases from J, the gap between germline ends came to 10 bases. This CDR3 contains 13 residues. CDR1 and CDR2 (germline): SGHTA, FQGTGA. In DNA, the CDR3 is TGTGCCAGCAGCTTAGATCATTGGAATACGCAGTATTTT. Amino acids: CASSLDHWNTQYF.

This rearrangement joins TRBV25-1 to TRBJ1-6; TRBD1 might be the D (5 bases). This CDR3 is 15 amino acids long. V shed 3 bases and J shed 9 bases, with 15 bases lying between them. CDR1 and CDR2 from the germline V gene are MGHDK and SYGVNS. CDR3 in DNA: TGTGCCAGCAGTGAGAGGGGCCTCTTTACTTCACCCCTCCACTTT. The encoded protein is CASSERGLFTSPLHF.

The V call is TRBV29-1, the J call TRBJ2-5; 11 nucleotides agree with TRBD1. Germline CDR1 and CDR2: SQVTM and ANQGSEA. CDR3 length: 13 amino acids. Trimming took 6 bases from V and 5 from J; bases not matched to a gene: 5. The CDR3 DNA is TGCAGCGTGTGGACAGGGGGCGCTGAGACCCAGTACTTC. Translation: CSVWTGGAETQYF.

The V gene is TRBV11-3, the J gene TRBJ2-1; D is possibly TRBD1 (6 bases). The germline V and J ends were trimmed by 1 base and 5 bases, with 9 bases remaining between them. The CDR3 covers 14 residues. Germline V CDR1 and CDR2: SGHNT, YENEEA. The CDR3 region has the DNA TGTGCCAGCAGCTTAGTTGGGGGCCACAATGAGCAGTTCTTC. Protein: CASSLVGGHNEQFF. The variable domain in full, completed from reference TRBV11-3 and TRBJ2-1, reads EAGVVQSPRYKIIEKKQPVAFWCNPISGHNTLYWYLQNLGQGPELLIRYENEEAVDDSQLPKDRFSAERLKGVDSTLKIQPAELGDSAVYLCASSLVGGHNEQFFGPGTRLTVL.

The chain employs TRBV30 and TRBJ2-2, with a tentative D call TRBD1 (6 bases). The CDR3 is 12 residues long. Germline V gene sequence: CDR1 GTSNPN, CDR2 SVGIG (reference sequence). The DNA for the CDR3 is TGTGCTTGGGGGCCGCGCACCGGGGAGCTGTTTTTT. This codes for CAWGPRTGELFF. Supplemented by reference TRBV30 and TRBJ2-2, the full variable domain reads SQTIHQWPATLVQPVGSPLSLECTVEGTSNPNLYWYRQAAGRGLQLLFYSVGIGQISSEVPQNLSASRPQDRQFILSSKKLLLSDSGFYLCAWGPRTGELFFGEGSRLTVL.

This clone was counted a single time. V and J are TRBV7-3 and TRBJ1-1; possible D gene TRBD1, 6 bases. The CDR3 runs to 15 residues. Trimming took 1 base from V and 6 from J, leaving 15 bases between them. Germline values: CDR1 SGHTA, CDR2 FQGTGA. CDR3 sequence: CASSLNSNRASEAFF. The CDR3 DNA reads as TGTGCCAGCAGCTTAAACTCCAACAGGGCCTCTGAAGCTTTCTTT.

The chain uses TRBV7-2 and TRBJ1-5; D gene uncertain. The length of the CDR3 is 14 residues. Germline CDR1 SGHTA, CDR2 FQGNSA. Trimming removed 1 base at V and 7 bases at J, with 11 bases between. Here the CDR3 DNA reads TGTGCCAGCAGCTTAGATTTAGGTGTACAGCCCCAGCATTTT. Translating gives CASSLDLGVQPQHF.